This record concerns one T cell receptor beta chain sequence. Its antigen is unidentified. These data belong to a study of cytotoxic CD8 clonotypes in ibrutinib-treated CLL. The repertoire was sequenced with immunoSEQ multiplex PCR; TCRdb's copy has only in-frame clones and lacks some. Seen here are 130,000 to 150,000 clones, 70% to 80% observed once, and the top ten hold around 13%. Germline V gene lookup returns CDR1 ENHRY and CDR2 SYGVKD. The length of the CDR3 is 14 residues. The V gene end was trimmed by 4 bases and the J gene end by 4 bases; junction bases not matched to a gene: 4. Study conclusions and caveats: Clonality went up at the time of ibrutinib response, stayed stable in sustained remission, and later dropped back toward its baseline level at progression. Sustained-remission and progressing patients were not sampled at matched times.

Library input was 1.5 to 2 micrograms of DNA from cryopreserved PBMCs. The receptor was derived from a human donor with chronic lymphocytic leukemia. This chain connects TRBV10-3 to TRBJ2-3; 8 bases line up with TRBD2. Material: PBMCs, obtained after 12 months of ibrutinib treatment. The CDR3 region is CAISAAGGADTQYF. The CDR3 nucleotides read TGTGCCATCAGTGCGGCGGGAGGCGCAGATACGCAGTATTTT.